This paragraph covers one TCR beta chain sequence. Its specificity is not known. V was pared by 4 bases and J by 5 bases, with 18 bases between. Per the germline V gene, CDR1 is SGDLS and CDR2 is YYNGEE. The CDR3 is 15 amino acids. Using unique molecular identifiers, the investigators prepared the TCRbeta library. TCRdb reanalysed the PCR reads using MiXCR and keeps one entry per CDR3 protein. This sample carries around 210,000 distinct CDR3 sequences, around 7% of them seen once, and the ten largest clones take about 6%. The data were taken from a study of T-cell reconstitution after alpha-beta-depleted transplantation in children. Study-wide findings and caveats: The main origin of T-cell counts and diversity one year after transplant was newly produced T cells. It was reported that alpha-beta T cells came from several hundred expanded graft clones (about two months after transplant).

The V gene is TRBV9, the J gene TRBJ1-1; D is perhaps TRBD1 (6 bases). The clonotype originates from a boy aged 2-15 years with acute lymphoblastic leukemia, due to receive a stem cell transplant. This specimen consisted of PBMCs, obtained before TCRalphabeta/CD19-depleted stem cell transplant. For the CDR3, the DNA is TGTGCCAGCAGCCCCCAAGGGGGGGGCGGAACTGAAGCTTTCTTT. It codes for CASSPQGGGGTEAFF. Supplemented by reference TRBV9 and TRBJ1-1, the full variable domain reads DSGVTQTPKHLITATGQRVTLRCSPRSGDLSVYWYQQSLDQGLQFLIQYYNGEERAKGNILERFSAQQFPDLHSELNLSSLELGDSALYFCASSPQGGGGTEAFFGQGTRLTVV.